A single sample is the source of the 31 T cell receptor beta chains below, sequenced in a study of cytomegalovirus exposure and HLA in healthy donors. Amplification used 60 Vbeta primers and 13 Jbeta primers. Using immunoSEQ multiplex PCR, the repertoire was profiled, and TCRdb retains in-frame clones only, with some absent. Of around 180,000 clones in the sample, approximately 80% were seen once. Input material: PBMCs. Source of these receptors: a male donor in good health and CMV-seronegative.

The chain carries TRBV4-1 and TRBJ2-2; 12 nucleotides agree with TRBD2. Per the germline V gene, CDR1 is MGHRA and CDR2 is YSYEKL. The V and J ends lost 3 bases and 1 base, in that order; junction bases with no gene match: 9. CDR3 size: 19 residues. CDR3 bases: TGCGCCAGCAGCCACCTTGCCGGACTAGCGGGATTGAACACCGGGGAGCTGTTTTTT. The encoded protein is CASSHLAGLAGLNTGELFF.

V and J are TRBV4-1 and TRBJ2-7; 8 nucleotides agree with TRBD1. V gave up 4 bases and J gave up 3 bases; unmatched junction bases: 14. The CDR3 totals 17 residues. Germline V gene data show CDR1 as MGHRA and CDR2 as YSYEKL. CDR3 nucleotides: TGCGCCAGCAGCCCCACCCCCGCGGGACAGGTTTTCTACGAGCAGTACTTC. This gives the protein CASSPTPAGQVFYEQYF.

About this clone: One junction end does not reproduce the germline sequence, and a read error may be involved. This chain uses TRBV7-9 with TRBJ1-2; tentative D call: TRBD1 (5 bases). There are 16 residues in the CDR3. Germline V lookup: CDR1 SEHNR, CDR2 FQNEAQ (reference sequence). The CDR3 region is CSSSDPGQGNYDGYTF. The CDR3 nucleotides are TGTTCCAGCAGCGACCCTGGCCAGGGTAACTATGATGGCTACACCTTC.

The chain is built from TRBV5-6 and TRBJ1-3; 9 bases line up with TRBD1. The CDR3 has 15 residues. From germline, CDR1 is SGHDT and CDR2 YYEEEE. J was trimmed by 7 bases and V by 0 bases; bases with no gene match: 5. CDR3 in amino acids: CASSLALQGANTIYF. As DNA, the CDR3 is TGTGCCAGCAGCTTGGCCCTACAGGGGGCGAACACCATATATTTT.

The chain carries TRBV6-1 and TRBJ2-1; 10 bases match TRBD2. J lost 7 bases, V lost 7 bases, and 10 bases had no gene match. This CDR3 has 15 amino acids. The V gene's germline CDR1 is MNHNS and CDR2 SASEGT. Here the CDR3 DNA reads TGTGCCAGCACACCAGCGGGAGGGCCGGGAAATGAGCAGTTCTTC. Translating it yields CASTPAGGPGNEQFF.

Only one count was recorded for this clone. The chain links TRBV7-8 to TRBJ2-7; no firm D call. The V gene lost 1 base and the J gene lost 1 base, with 8 bases spanning the gap. This CDR3 contains 14 residues. CDR1 and CDR2 from the germline V gene are SGHVS and FQNEAQ. CDR3: CASSLETSSYEQYF. The CDR3 DNA sequence: TGTGCCAGCAGCTTAGAGACTTCTTCCTACGAGCAGTACTTC. Full variable domain (rest looked up from reference TRBV7-8 and TRBJ2-7): GAGVSQSPRYKVAKRGQDVALRCDPISGHVSLFWYQQALGQGPEFLTYFQNEAQLDKSGLPSDRFFAERPEGSVSTLKIQRTQQEDSAVYLCASSLETSSYEQYFGPGTRLTVT.

V usage is TRBV7-8 and J usage is TRBJ2-1, with D unclear. Germline assignment: CDR1 SGHVS and CDR2 FQNEAQ. Trimming left V 1 base short and J 8 bases short, with 12 bases between. CDR3 length equals 14 residues. The CDR3 DNA reads TGTGCCAGCAGCTTAGGTCTGTTCGTCGATGAGCAGTTCTTC. This encodes CASSLGLFVDEQFF. The variable domain in full, completed from reference TRBV7-8 and TRBJ2-1, reads GAGVSQSPRYKVAKRGQDVALRCDPISGHVSLFWYQQALGQGPEFLTYFQNEAQLDKSGLPSDRFFAERPEGSVSTLKIQRTQQEDSAVYLCASSLGLFVDEQFFGPGTRLTVL.

This clone has only a few counts. V usage is TRBV30 and J usage is TRBJ1-1; 9 bases fit TRBD1. V dropped 5 bases and J dropped 6; count of bases not matched to a gene: 10. The CDR3 sequence is 14 residues long. The germline gives CDR1 GTSNPN, CDR2 SVGIG (reference sequence). The CDR3 nucleotides are TGTGCCTGGGTATGGGACAGGGTTATCTCTGAAGCTTTCTTT. Protein: CAWVWDRVISEAFF. Using reference TRBV30 and TRBJ1-1 for the parts outside the CDR3, the full variable domain is SQTIHQWPATLVQPVGSPLSLECTVEGTSNPNLYWYRQAAGRGLQLLFYSVGIGQISSEVPQNLSASRPQDRQFILSSKKLLLSDSGFYLCAWVWDRVISEAFFGQGTRLTVV.

This sequence joins TRBV5-1 and TRBJ2-5, with TRBD1 identical over 9 bases. The CDR3 has 14 amino acids. The V gene end was trimmed by 4 bases and the J gene end by 7 bases; junction bases not matched to a gene: 8. Germline V CDR1 and CDR2: SGHRS, YFSETQ. The CDR3 DNA reads as TGCGCCAGCAGCACCAGACAGGGGGTCGGGACCCAGTACTTC. Translation: CASSTRQGVGTQYF.

The chain's CDR3 is CASSYSRGQGIHEQYF. DNA for the CDR3: TGTGCCAGCAGTTACTCTCGGGGACAGGGGATCCACGAGCAGTACTTC. The rearrangement links TRBV6-5 to TRBJ2-7; 10 positions match TRBD1. In germline, CDR1 is MNHEY, CDR2 SVGAGI. V was pared by 0 bases and J by 5 bases, with 7 bases of the junction left unmatched. The CDR3 spans 16 residues.

The CDR3 reads CAISEFGNRGEGNSPLHF. DNA of the CDR3: TGTGCCATCAGTGAATTTGGGAACAGGGGAGAGGGTAATTCACCCCTCCACTTT. The chain recombines TRBV10-3 with TRBJ1-6; 7 bases are a match to TRBD1. This CDR3 has 18 residues. V shed 3 bases and J 6 bases; nucleotides not matched to a gene: 14. The germline V gene encodes CDR1 ENHRY and CDR2 SYGVKD.

The chain has TRBV5-1 and TRBJ2-7; D is unclear. Germline CDR1 is SGHRS and CDR2 is YFSETQ. Trimming removed 0 bases from V and 3 bases from J, with 13 bases in between. The CDR3 is 15 residues long. CDR3 loop: CASSLESGLNYEQYF. As DNA, the CDR3 is TGCGCCAGCAGCTTGGAATCTGGGCTTAACTACGAGCAGTACTTC.

The chain is built from TRBV18 and TRBJ2-3; tentative D call: TRBD1 (6 bases). Germline V gives CDR1 KGHSH, CDR2 LQKENI. This CDR3 spans 19 amino acids. Trimming removed 1 base at V and 0 bases at J, with 20 bases between. The CDR3 coding sequence is TGTGCCAGCTCACCACTTACCCCGGGACACCGACCTAGCACAGATACGCAGTATTTT. Translated: CASSPLTPGHRPSTDTQYF.

The table lists this clone with a few counts. The chain couples TRBV9 to TRBJ2-5; 11 bases match TRBD2. The ends lost 0 bases at V and 1 base at J; junction bases unmatched: 8. The CDR3 spans 18 residues. Germline CDR1 is SGDLS and CDR2 is YYNGEE. This chain's CDR3 is CASSVAPSGGLGQETQYF. CDR3 nucleotide sequence: TGTGCCAGCAGCGTAGCTCCTAGCGGGGGGCTCGGCCAAGAGACCCAGTACTTC.

This chain joins TRBV9 and TRBJ2-7, with D tentatively TRBD2 (7 bases). The germline CDR1 and CDR2 sequences are SGDLS and YYNGEE. V dropped 3 bases and J dropped 4 bases, with 14 bases sitting between them. This CDR3 is 14 amino acids long. CDR3: CASSGEGGGYEQYF. Here the CDR3 DNA reads TGTGCCAGCAGCGGGGAGGGAGGGGGTTACGAGCAGTACTTC.

This chain links TRBV10-3 with TRBJ2-7, with 12 bases identical to TRBD2. Trimming removed 5 bases from V and 3 bases from J; junction bases left unmatched: 2. The CDR3 consists of 14 residues. The germline CDR1 and CDR2 sequences are ENHRY and SYGVKD. The CDR3 here is CAISPSGGVYEQYF. The CDR3 region has the DNA TGTGCCATCAGTCCTAGCGGGGGGGTCTACGAGCAGTACTTC.

This chain links TRBV6-1 with TRBJ1-1, with 9 bases that match TRBD1. The CDR3 is 14 amino acids. J lost 5 bases, V lost 4 bases, and 5 bases had no gene match. The germline V gene encodes CDR1 MNHNS and CDR2 SASEGT. The CDR3 DNA reads TGTGCCAGCAGTGCTGGACAGGGGCTGACTGAAGCTTTCTTT. This gives the protein CASSAGQGLTEAFF.

The genes are TRBV7-2 and TRBJ1-1; tentative D call: TRBD1 (6 bases). Germline values: CDR1 SGHTA, CDR2 FQGNSA. Trimming cost V 3 bases and J 0 bases, with 11 bases left between them. The CDR3 runs 15 residues. CDR3 sequence: CASSFSRGMNTEAFF. The CDR3 DNA is TGTGCCAGCAGCTTCAGCAGGGGCATGAACACTGAAGCTTTCTTT.

In the case of this clone: At one of its ends the junction is not consistent with the germline gene, which may arise from a read error. CDR3 DNA: TGCGCCAGCAGCCATCTAGGACAGGGTAGTGGCTACCCCTTC. This sequence encodes CASSHLGQGSGYPF. The chain is built from TRBV4-3 and TRBJ1-2, with TRBD1 matching 8 bases. The CDR3 contains 14 residues. Germline lookup yields CDR1 LGHNA and CDR2 YSLEER.

This chain links TRBV27 with TRBJ1-1; no firm D call. Per the germline V gene, CDR1 is MNHEY and CDR2 is SMNVEV (reference sequence). The CDR3 runs to 13 residues. With 2 bases removed from V and 1 base from J, the gap between germline ends came to 5 bases. Here the CDR3 reads CASSLGRNTEAFF. CDR3 coding DNA: TGTGCCAGCAGTTTAGGGAGGAACACTGAAGCTTTCTTT.

This chain uses TRBV28 with TRBJ2-5; 11 nucleotides align to TRBD2. The CDR3 has 18 residues. Germline-derived CDR1 and CDR2 are MDHEN and SYDVKM. Trimming removed 1 base from V and 4 bases from J; junction bases left unmatched: 11. CDR3 DNA: TGTGCCAGCAGTTTATTCGGGCTAGCGGGGGGCCCCCGAGAGACCCAGTACTTC. It is translated as CASSLFGLAGGPRETQYF. Complete variable domain (other parts from reference TRBV28 and TRBJ2-5): DVKVTQSSRYLVKRTGEKVFLECVQDMDHENMFWYRQDPGLGLRLIYFSYDVKMKEKGDIPEGYSVSREKKERFSLILESASTNQTSMYLCASSLFGLAGGPRETQYFGPGTRLLVL.

This clone has a handful of counts. CDR3 residues: CAWSPRQGGTEAFF. The CDR3 coding sequence is TGTGCCTGGAGTCCGCGACAGGGAGGCACTGAAGCTTTCTTT. The rearrangement joins TRBV30 to TRBJ1-1, with 7 bases that match TRBD1. CDR3 length: 14 residues. The trim removed 2 bases at V and 4 bases at J, leaving 7 bases unmatched. From germline, CDR1 is GTSNPN and CDR2 SVGIG (reference sequence).

This rearrangement joins TRBV5-1 to TRBJ2-7; possible D gene TRBD1, 5 bases. V lost 1 base and J lost 2, with 10 bases in between. CDR3 length equals 14 residues. Germline CDR1 is SGHRS and CDR2 is YFSETQ. Written as DNA, the CDR3 is TGCGCCAGCAGCTTGACAGGTAGTACCTACGAGCAGTACTTC. It specifies CASSLTGSTYEQYF.

This clone was seen only once. V is TRBV29-1 and J is TRBJ1-5; tentative D call: TRBD1 (5 bases). This CDR3 comprises 14 residues. The V end was cut by 4 bases, the J end by 5 bases, with 15 bases between. Germline CDR1 and CDR2: SQVTM and ANQGSEA. CDR3 residues: CSVGAGGRHQPQHF. Written as DNA, the CDR3 is TGCAGCGTTGGCGCGGGGGGACGCCATCAGCCCCAGCATTTT.

The chain links TRBV5-1 to TRBJ1-3, with TRBD1 as a possible D gene (6 bases). Trimming cost V 3 bases and J 2 bases, with 12 bases left between them. The CDR3 length is 15 residues. The V gene's germline CDR1 is SGHRS and CDR2 YFSETQ. CDR3 in amino acids: CASSSGVQAGNTIYF. CDR3 DNA sequence: TGCGCCAGCAGCTCAGGGGTACAGGCTGGAAACACCATATATTTT.

V and J are TRBV19 and TRBJ1-4; no reliable D call. CDR3 length: 14 amino acids. Germline CDR1 reads LNHDA; CDR2 reads SQIVND (reference sequence). With 3 bases removed from V and 4 bases from J, the gap between germline ends came to 9 bases. The CDR3 coding sequence is TGTGCCAGTAGTATGGTCAGCGTTAATGAAAAACTGTTTTTT. This sequence encodes CASSMVSVNEKLFF.

J is TRBJ2-7 and V is TRBV28, with 8 bases lining up with TRBD1. CDR1 and CDR2 (germline): MDHEN, SYDVKM. V gave up 4 bases and J gave up 3 bases; unmatched junction bases: 2. This CDR3 spans 13 amino acids. CDR3 region: CASSSGTGYEQYF. The CDR3 DNA sequence: TGTGCCAGCAGTTCCGGGACAGGCTACGAGCAGTACTTC.

This chain joins TRBV4-1 and TRBJ2-3, with TRBD2 matching over 8 bases. V lost 6 bases, J lost 6 bases, and 8 bases stayed unmatched. Germline CDR1 reads MGHRA; CDR2 reads YSYEKL. CDR3 length: 14 residues. CDR3 nucleotides: TGCGCCAGCAGTAATAGCGGGACCGGCGATACGCAGTATTTT. Its translation: CASSNSGTGDTQYF.

The genes are TRBV10-3 and TRBJ1-3; tentative D call: TRBD1 (5 bases). V was clipped by 3 bases and J by 0 bases, with 15 bases between them. From germline, CDR1 is ENHRY and CDR2 SYGVKD. This CDR3 is built from 17 residues. CDR3 in amino acids: CAISDSFGGGSGNTIYF. Written as DNA, the CDR3 is TGTGCCATCAGTGACTCGTTCGGGGGAGGCTCTGGAAACACCATATATTTT.

This clone was observed a single time. This chain connects TRBV5-1 to TRBJ1-2; 9 nucleotides line up with TRBD1. There are 15 residues in the CDR3. CDR1 is SGHRS and CDR2 is YFSETQ in the germline V gene. After removal of 5 bases from V and 2 bases from J, the junction contained 7 bases not matched to a gene. Written as DNA, the CDR3 is TGCGCCAGCAGAACAGGCGGGACAGGGAACTATGGCTACACCTTC. It encodes CASRTGGTGNYGYTF. Full variable domain (rest looked up from reference TRBV5-1 and TRBJ1-2): KAGVTQTPRYLIKTRGQQVTLSCSPISGHRSVSWYQQTPGQGLQFLFEYFSETQRNKGNFPGRFSGRQFSNSRSEMNVSTLELGDSALYLCASRTGGTGNYGYTFGSGTRLTVV.

J is TRBJ2-7 and V is TRBV5-1; 14 bases are shared with TRBD2. The J segment lost 4 bases and the V segment lost 4 bases, leaving 7 bases of the junction unmatched. This CDR3 has 16 amino acids. Germline assignment: CDR1 SGHRS and CDR2 YFSETQ. In DNA form, the CDR3 reads TGCGCCAGCAGCGTGACGGGGACTAGCGGGAGATACGAGCAGTACTTC. This encodes CASSVTGTSGRYEQYF.